The 21 T cell receptor beta chains given below trace back to one sample, sequenced in a study of human T cells and chemical hapten exposure (dated by TCRdb to the early 2020s). Receptor amplification or capture employed RACE. Sequencing was carried out with a NextSeq 500. Clones were called with MiXCR by TCRdb after fastp trimmed the public reads at Q25, and only in-frame beta chains were retained. Each entry merges the rows of one CDR3 protein and shows their most common DNA and genes. The sample includes about 53,000 distinct CDR3 sequences, with 9.5% to 10% observed a single time. The top ten hold roughly 9.1% of the sample. The time point label for this specimen denotes: pre-sensitization, week 0. Reading the label with the study, this specimen's treatment or condition is: therapeutic diphenylcyclopropenone sensitization with weekly scalp DPC. This specimen was whole blood, taken in connection with sensitization to the hapten diphenylcyclopropenone (DPC). The receptor set was obtained from a man aged 40-49 years with alopecia areata. Some clones in this sample may be carry-over from other donors' samples.

This clonotype has more than one count but fewer than ten. The chain couples TRBV15 to TRBJ1-4, with D perhaps TRBD1 (5 bases). This CDR3 is built from 14 residues. The ends were cut back, 3 bases at V and 6 bases at J, with 11 bases in the middle. The germline V gene has CDR1 LNHNV and CDR2 YYDKDF (reference sequence). The CDR3 DNA reads as TGTGCCACCAGCAGTGGGGGTGCGCATGAAAAACTGTTTTTT. Its translation: CATSSGGAHEKLFF.

This clonotype was observed at least ten times. J is TRBJ1-3 and V is TRBV2; tentative D call: TRBD1 (5 bases). The CDR3 spans 14 residues. Germline loops: CDR1 SNHLY, CDR2 FYNNEI. The V end was cut by 3 bases, the J end by 4 bases, with 10 bases between. The CDR3 is CASSERRDGNTIYF. CDR3 nucleotides: TGTGCCAGCAGTGAGCGCAGGGACGGAAACACCATATATTTT.

Remarks on this clonotype: Just one base apart from a much larger clone, this may be a read error. The chain combines TRBV19 with TRBJ2-1, with D possibly matching TRBD1 (5 bases). V was cut by 6 bases and J by 4 bases, with 13 bases left in between. The CDR3 sequence is 14 residues long. Germline V gives CDR1 LNHDA, CDR2 SQIVND (reference sequence). CDR3 DNA sequence: TGTGCCAGTAGCCCAATGGGGCAGTACAATGAGCAGTTCTTC. It encodes CASSPMGQYNEQFF.

This clonotype qualifies as medium-sized (0.01 to 0.1%). V and J are TRBV20-1 and TRBJ2-4; 7 bases fit TRBD2. The CDR3 contains 11 residues. Losses at the gene ends were 5 bases for V and 15 bases for J; bases not matched to a gene: 10. Germline-derived CDR1 and CDR2 are DFQATT and SNEGSKA (reference sequence). The CDR3: CSALLSGAGYF. The CDR3 DNA sequence: TGCAGTGCTCTCCTAAGCGGGGCGGGGTACTTC.

This clonotype was seen at least ten times. The chain employs TRBV6-6 and TRBJ1-2; 12 bases match TRBD1. Trimming at V came to 4 bases and at J to 8 bases, leaving 11 bases not matched to a gene. The CDR3 length is 16 residues. From germline, CDR1 is MNHNY and CDR2 SVGAGI (reference sequence). The CDR3 sequence is CASSFSGTGGAQGYTF. Here the CDR3 DNA reads TGTGCCAGCAGTTTCTCCGGGACAGGGGGCGCACAGGGCTACACCTTC.

This clonotype was observed at least ten times. This rearrangement joins TRBV28 to TRBJ2-1; TRBD1 or TRBD2 may be the D gene (6 bases each). The CDR3 extends over 14 amino acids. The germline V gene has CDR1 MDHEN and CDR2 SYDVKM. Trimming cost V 6 bases and J 7 bases, with 16 bases left between them. CDR3 amino acids: CASRPPGARNEQFF. CDR3 DNA: TGTGCCAGCAGGCCCCCGGGGGCGAGGAATGAGCAGTTCTTC. Using reference TRBV28 and TRBJ2-1 for the parts outside the CDR3, the full variable domain is DVKVTQSSRYLVKRTGEKVFLECVQDMDHENMFWYRQDPGLGLRLIYFSYDVKMKEKGDIPEGYSVSREKKERFSLILESASTNQTSMYLCASRPPGARNEQFFGPGTRLTVL.

The sample holds a few counts of this clonotype. The chain carries TRBV6-5 and TRBJ1-6; D is undetermined. Germline loops: CDR1 MNHEY, CDR2 SVGAGI. V lost 0 bases, J lost 6 bases, and 18 bases lay in between. The CDR3 totals 18 residues. The CDR3: CASSYSGVFVGSNSPLHF. DNA for the CDR3: TGTGCCAGCAGTTACTCTGGGGTCTTCGTGGGTAGTAATTCACCCCTCCACTTT.

Ten or more counts support this clonotype. The rearrangement uses TRBV7-9 and TRBJ2-4, with D tentatively TRBD1 (6 bases). Germline values: CDR1 SEHNR, CDR2 FQNEAQ (reference sequence). The V gene lost 2 bases and the J gene lost 1 base, with 15 bases spanning the gap. This CDR3 is built from 17 residues. The CDR3, as DNA: TGTGCCAGCAGCTTACTACAGGGAGTCGGGGCCAAAAACATTCAGTACTTC. Translated, it gives CASSLLQGVGAKNIQYF. Together with reference TRBV7-9 and TRBJ2-4, the CDR3 gives the full variable domain: DTGVSQNPRHKITKRGQNVTFRCDPISEHNRLYWYRQTLGQGPEFLTYFQNEAQLEKSRLLSDRFSAERPKGSFSTLEIQRTEQGDSAMYLCASSLLQGVGAKNIQYFGAGTRLSVL.

This rearrangement joins TRBV29-1 to TRBJ2-7; D perhaps matches TRBD1 (5 bases). There are 13 residues in the CDR3. V lost 3 bases and J 3 bases, leaving 12 bases between the germline ends. CDR1 SQVTM and CDR2 ANQGSEA come from the germline V gene. CDR3 region: CSVEGPRDYEQYF. CDR3 nucleotides: TGCAGCGTTGAGGGGCCAAGGGACTACGAGCAGTACTTC.

This clonotype has just a few counts. This sequence joins TRBV28 and TRBJ1-4; the match to TRBD1 covers 11 bases. Germline V gene lookup returns CDR1 MDHEN and CDR2 SYDVKM. The CDR3 length is 13 residues. Unmatched junction bases numbered 1, after V lost 7 bases and J lost 6 bases. The CDR3 region is CASMGQGDEKLFF. In DNA, the CDR3 is TGTGCCAGCATGGGACAGGGGGATGAAAAACTGTTTTTT. Combining the CDR3 with reference TRBV28 and TRBJ1-4 gives the whole variable domain DVKVTQSSRYLVKRTGEKVFLECVQDMDHENMFWYRQDPGLGLRLIYFSYDVKMKEKGDIPEGYSVSREKKERFSLILESASTNQTSMYLCASMGQGDEKLFFGSGTQLSVL.

This clonotype has only a few counts. This chain links TRBV9 with TRBJ2-7; TRBD1 agrees at 12 bases. This CDR3 has 15 amino acids. From germline, CDR1 is SGDLS and CDR2 YYNGEE. After removal of 2 bases from V and 3 bases from J, the junction contained 3 bases not matched to a gene. CDR3 amino acids: CASSVGQGAIYEQYF. For the CDR3, the DNA is TGTGCCAGCAGCGTGGGACAGGGGGCTATCTACGAGCAGTACTTC.

This clonotype was seen a handful of times. This sequence joins TRBV9 and TRBJ2-1; D possibly corresponds to TRBD2 (6 bases). The V gene lost 1 base and the J gene lost 0 bases, with 14 bases spanning the gap. Germline assignment: CDR1 SGDLS and CDR2 YYNGEE. The length of the CDR3 is 17 residues. The CDR3 DNA is TGTGCCAGCAGCGTATATAGGGACTCTAGCTCCTACAATGAGCAGTTCTTC. Protein product: CASSVYRDSSSYNEQFF.

This clonotype was detected only a few times. J is TRBJ2-2 and V is TRBV14; TRBD2 might be the D (5 bases). V gave up 2 bases and J gave up 6 bases, with 7 bases separating them. Germline lookup yields CDR1 SGHDN and CDR2 FVKESK. The CDR3 has 13 amino acids. CDR3 protein: CASSQYGAGELFF. Here the CDR3 DNA reads TGTGCCAGCAGCCAATACGGGGCCGGGGAGCTGTTTTTT.

This clonotype was recorded a few times. The chain links TRBV18 to TRBJ2-6; 9 nucleotides line up with TRBD1. V gave up 3 bases and J gave up 4 bases; unmatched junction bases: 4. This CDR3 spans 16 amino acids. CDR1 is KGHSH, CDR2 LQKENI, per germline. The CDR3, as DNA: TGTGCCAGCTCACCCGGGACAGGGATCGGGGCCAACGTCCTGACTTTC. It translates to CASSPGTGIGANVLTF.

The chain has TRBV2 and TRBJ1-4; a weak D match, TRBD1 (6 bases). The CDR3 consists of 14 residues. The germline V gene encodes CDR1 SNHLY and CDR2 FYNNEI. V was shortened by 7 bases and J by 7 bases, with 16 bases between the two germline ends. In nucleotides, the CDR3 is TGTGCCAGCAAACTCCAGGGGTACGGTGAAAAACTGTTTTTT. Encoded protein: CASKLQGYGEKLFF.

This clonotype was seen ten or more times. The chain uses TRBV28 and TRBJ2-5; 11 bases match TRBD1. Germline V gene sequence: CDR1 MDHEN, CDR2 SYDVKM. There are 16 residues in the CDR3. With V trimmed by 6 bases and J by 0 bases, 6 bases remained unmatched. DNA for the CDR3: TGTGCCAGCAGCCTTTGGACAGGGGGCGACCAAGAGACCCAGTACTTC. Protein sequence: CASSLWTGGDQETQYF.

Here the CDR3 DNA reads TGCAGCGTTGTTAGGACTAGCGGTAACAATGAGCAGTTCTTC. Amino acid sequence: CSVVRTSGNNEQFF. The chain recombines TRBV29-1 with TRBJ2-1; the match to TRBD2 covers 10 bases. J gave up 5 bases and V 4 bases, and 5 bases lay outside the gene matches. This CDR3 has 14 amino acids. Per germline, CDR1 SQVTM and CDR2 ANQGSEA.

V gene TRBV12-3 or TRBV12-4 combines with J gene TRBJ2-5; tentatively, D is TRBD2 (7 bases). V lost 5 bases and J 10 bases, leaving 26 bases between the germline ends. The CDR3 loop spans 16 amino acids. The CDR3 region is CASSPGVRGEGLIQYF. As DNA, the CDR3 is TGTGCCAGCAGTCCCGGGGTGAGGGGGGAGGGCCTAATCCAGTACTTC.

The chain links TRBV7-8 to TRBJ2-3; D remains ambiguous. The CDR3 consists of 17 residues. With 0 bases removed from V and 6 bases from J, the gap between germline ends came to 19 bases. Germline CDR1 and CDR2: SGHVS and FQNEAQ. CDR3 bases: TGTGCCAGCAGCTTAGCTGTAGTATTGTTATCATCCGATACGCAGTATTTT. Protein sequence: CASSLAVVLLSSDTQYF.

Of note for this clonotype: This may be a read error, as it is one base from a much larger clone. The rearrangement uses TRBV7-7 and TRBJ2-5; D ambiguous. Germline V gene data show CDR1 as SSHAT and CDR2 as FNYEAQ (reference sequence). The CDR3 runs to 15 residues. The CDR3 nucleotides read TGTGCCACCAGCGAGAACTCCAACCCTGGAGAGACCCAGTACTTC. It encodes CATSENSNPGETQYF.

There are a few counts of this clonotype. This chain uses TRBV27 with TRBJ2-7; 7 positions agree with TRBD1. This CDR3 spans 16 amino acids. The J segment lost 8 bases and the V segment lost 4 bases, leaving 17 bases of the junction unmatched. The V gene's germline CDR1 is MNHEY and CDR2 SMNVEV (reference sequence). CDR3: CASSSQGQFLRLKQYF. The CDR3 coding sequence is TGTGCCAGCAGTTCTCAGGGACAGTTCCTCCGTCTTAAGCAGTACTTC.